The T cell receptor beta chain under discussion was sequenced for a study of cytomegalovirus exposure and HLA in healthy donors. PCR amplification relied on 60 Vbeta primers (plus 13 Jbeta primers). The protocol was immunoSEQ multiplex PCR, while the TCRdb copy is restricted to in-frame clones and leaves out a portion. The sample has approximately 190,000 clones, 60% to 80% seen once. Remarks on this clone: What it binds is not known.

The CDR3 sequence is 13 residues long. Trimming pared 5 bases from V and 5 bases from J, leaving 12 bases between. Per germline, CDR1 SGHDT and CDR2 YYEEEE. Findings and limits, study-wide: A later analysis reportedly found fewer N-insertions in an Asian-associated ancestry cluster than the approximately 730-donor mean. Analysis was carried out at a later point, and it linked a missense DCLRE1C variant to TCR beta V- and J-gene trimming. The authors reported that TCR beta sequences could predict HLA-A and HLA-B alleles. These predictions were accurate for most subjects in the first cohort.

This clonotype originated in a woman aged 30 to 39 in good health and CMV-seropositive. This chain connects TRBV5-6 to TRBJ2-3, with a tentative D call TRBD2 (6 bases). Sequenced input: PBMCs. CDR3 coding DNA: TGTGCCAGCAGATCTGCGGGGAGAGATACGCAGTATTTT. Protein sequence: CASRSAGRDTQYF.